Following are 10 T cell receptor beta chains from one sample sequenced in a study of cytomegalovirus exposure and HLA in healthy donors. The PCR used 60 Vbeta and 13 Jbeta primers. Clones were read by immunoSEQ multiplex PCR, and TCRdb kept only the in-frame ones, dropping some. The sample has 150,000 to 200,000 clones; roughly four fifths are singletons. Input material: PBMCs. Receptors were obtained from a woman aged 25 to 39 in good health and CMV-seropositive.

This clone has more than one count but fewer than ten. CDR3 amino acids: CASSDHRVRAFF. CDR3 bases: TGTGCCAGCAGTGACCACAGGGTAAGAGCTTTCTTT. This chain joins TRBV25-1 and TRBJ1-1, with a tentative D call TRBD1 (6 bases). The length of the CDR3 is 12 residues. Trimming pared 3 bases from V and 10 bases from J, leaving 12 bases between. CDR1 MGHDK and CDR2 SYGVNS come from the germline V gene.

The chain uses TRBV5-1 and TRBJ2-1; TRBD2 aligns across 8 bases. The V and J ends lost 1 base and 4 bases, in that order; junction bases with no gene match: 7. The CDR3 is 16 residues long. CDR1 SGHRS and CDR2 YFSETQ come from the germline V gene. The CDR3 DNA follows: TGCGCCAGCAGCTTGAACCGGGGGGGCTTATACAATGAGCAGTTCTTC. This codes for CASSLNRGGLYNEQFF.

The chain is built from TRBV5-1 and TRBJ2-5; D remains unclear. Trimming shortened V by 5 bases and J by 2 bases, and 7 bases separated the two germline ends. Germline values: CDR1 SGHRS, CDR2 YFSETQ. The CDR3 runs 12 residues. CDR3 DNA: TGCGCCAGCAGACTACTACAAGAGACCCAGTACTTC. It yields the protein CASRLLQETQYF. The entire variable domain, with the rest obtained from reference TRBV5-1 and TRBJ2-5, is as follows: KAGVTQTPRYLIKTRGQQVTLSCSPISGHRSVSWYQQTPGQGLQFLFEYFSETQRNKGNFPGRFSGRQFSNSRSEMNVSTLELGDSALYLCASRLLQETQYFGPGTRLLVL.

The chain couples TRBV12-2 to TRBJ1-6. TRBV12-2 is a pseudogene. This CDR3 spans 12 amino acids. The CDR3 protein is CASRARDSPLHF. CDR3 bases: TGTGCAAGTCGTGCTAGAGATTCACCCCTCCACTTT.

V usage is TRBV7-9 and J usage is TRBJ2-3, with a weak D call TRBD2 (6 bases). V lost 5 bases and J 7 bases, leaving 19 bases between the germline ends. In germline, CDR1 is SEHNR, CDR2 FQNEAQ (reference sequence). CDR3 length: 15 amino acids. The CDR3 nucleotides are TGTGCCAGCAGCCTCTGGATTCCGGGGGTGAATACGCAGTATTTT. The encoded protein is CASSLWIPGVNTQYF.

V usage is TRBV4-1 and J usage is TRBJ1-1; TRBD1 aligns across 7 bases. V trimming: 1 base; J trimming: 0 bases; junction bases outside the gene matches: 2. Germline CDR1 and CDR2: MGHRA and YSYEKL. CDR3 size: 15 residues. As DNA, the CDR3 is TGCGCCAGCAGCCAAGTTGACAGGGTGAACACTGAAGCTTTCTTT. Translation: CASSQVDRVNTEAFF.

CDR3 coding DNA: TGTGCCAGCAGCGTAACTCGTGGGCGGGGGAGCACAGATACGCAGTATTTT. Amino acid sequence: CASSVTRGRGSTDTQYF. This chain links TRBV9 with TRBJ2-3; TRBD2 aligns across 7 bases. The junction had 8 bases not matched to a gene; V was cut back by 1 base and J by 0 bases. This CDR3 spans 17 amino acids. In germline, CDR1 is SGDLS, CDR2 YYNGEE. Filled out from reference TRBV9 and TRBJ2-3, the complete variable domain reads DSGVTQTPKHLITATGQRVTLRCSPRSGDLSVYWYQQSLDQGLQFLIQYYNGEERAKGNILERFSAQQFPDLHSELNLSSLELGDSALYFCASSVTRGRGSTDTQYFGPGTRLTVL.

This clone was observed a few times. The V gene is TRBV5-1, the J gene TRBJ2-1, with D perhaps matching TRBD2 (6 bases). The CDR3 length is 15 residues. Per germline, CDR1 SGHRS and CDR2 YFSETQ. V was shortened by 2 bases and J by 7 bases, with 16 bases between the two germline ends. CDR3 DNA sequence: TGCGCCAGCAGCTTAACGACTAGTCCGGGGAATGAGCAGTTCTTC. Translated, it gives CASSLTTSPGNEQFF.

The V and J genes are TRBV5-1 and TRBJ1-1; 8 nucleotides agree with TRBD1. Germline V gene data show CDR1 as SGHRS and CDR2 as YFSETQ. The CDR3 spans 14 residues. Trimming at V came to 2 bases and at J to 5 bases, leaving 5 bases not matched to a gene. CDR3 sequence: CASSLHTGGTEAFF. DNA of the CDR3: TGCGCCAGCAGCTTACACACAGGGGGTACTGAAGCTTTCTTT.

The genes are TRBV2 and TRBJ1-2; 7 bases align to TRBD1. The CDR3 consists of 13 residues. CDR1 SNHLY and CDR2 FYNNEI come from the germline V gene. Trimming took 1 base from V and 8 from J; bases not matched to a gene: 4. CDR3 nucleotide sequence: TGTGCCAGCAGTGAAGGACAGGGATGGGGCTACACCTTC. The encoded protein is CASSEGQGWGYTF. The full variable domain, its missing parts supplied by reference TRBV2 and TRBJ1-2, is EPEVTQTPSHQVTQMGQEVILRCVPISNHLYFYWYRQILGQKVEFLVSFYNNEISEKSEIFDDQFSVERPDGSNFTLKIRSTKLEDSAMYFCASSEGQGWGYTFGSGTRLTVV.